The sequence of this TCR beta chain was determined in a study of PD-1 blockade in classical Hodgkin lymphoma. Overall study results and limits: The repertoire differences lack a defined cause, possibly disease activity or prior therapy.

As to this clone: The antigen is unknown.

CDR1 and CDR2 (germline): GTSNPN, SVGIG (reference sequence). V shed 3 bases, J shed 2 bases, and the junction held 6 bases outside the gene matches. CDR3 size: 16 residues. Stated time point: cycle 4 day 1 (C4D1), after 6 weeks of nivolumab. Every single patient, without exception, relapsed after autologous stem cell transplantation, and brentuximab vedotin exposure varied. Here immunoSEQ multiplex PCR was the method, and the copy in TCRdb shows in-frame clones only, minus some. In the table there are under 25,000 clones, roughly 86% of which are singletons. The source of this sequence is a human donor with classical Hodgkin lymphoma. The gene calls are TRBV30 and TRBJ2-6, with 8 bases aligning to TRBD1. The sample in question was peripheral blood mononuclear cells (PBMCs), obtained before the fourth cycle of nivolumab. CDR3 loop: CAWRETGEPGANVLTF. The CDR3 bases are TGTGCCTGGAGGGAGACAGGGGAACCTGGGGCCAACGTCCTGACTTTC.